One and the same sample provided the 9 T cell receptor beta chains below, sequenced in a study of T cell clonality in common variable immunodeficiency. Some clones are missing from TCRdb's copy, which holds only in-frame ones; the method was immunoSEQ multiplex PCR. Sampling found tens of thousands of clones, none seen once. The specimen sequenced was peripheral blood mononuclear cells. Receptors were obtained from a person between 18 and 69 years old in good health.

About this clone itself: The read is 3 residues too short to cover the CDR3 end, so that end is filled in from the germline J gene. The chain combines TRBV19 with TRBJ2-3, with 9 positions matching TRBD2. V lost 2 bases and J lost 0; bases outside the gene matches: 12. This CDR3 has 19 residues. Germline lookup yields CDR1 LNHDA and CDR2 SQIVND (reference sequence). CDR3 in amino acids: CASSIPSAGGDPSTDTQYF. The CDR3 DNA, read in part, is TGTGCCAGTAGTATACCCTCGGCGGGGGGGGATCCTAGCACAGATACG.

In this sample, this clone turned up many times. The read ends 3 residues early relative to the CDR3; the germline J gene fills the gap. V gene TRBV6-1 combines with J gene TRBJ1-2; 8 nucleotides align to TRBD1. The junction had 4 bases not matched to a gene; V was cut back by 0 bases and J by 4 bases. Germline CDR1 is MNHNS and CDR2 is SASEGT. There are 15 residues in the CDR3. CDR3 in amino acids: CASSEAWTGIYGYTF. Partial CDR3 DNA: TGTGCCAGCAGTGAAGCCTGGACAGGGATCTATGGC.

In this sample, this clone turned up many times. The DNA ends 3 residues before the CDR3 does, and the rest of the CDR3 is filled in from the germline J gene. The rearrangement uses TRBV5-4 and TRBJ1-4; D might be TRBD1 (5 bases). Germline lookup yields CDR1 SGHNT and CDR2 YYREEE (reference sequence). The CDR3 consists of 16 residues. Trimming removed 1 base at V and 5 bases at J, with 15 bases between. CDR3 sequence reads: CASSLWSGTDNEKLFF. The CDR3 DNA, read in part, is TGTGCCAGCAGCTTGTGGTCCGGGACTGACAATGAAAAA.

Comment on this clone: Read sequence stops 3 residues before the CDR3 end, and the germline J gene provides the missing end. The rearrangement uses TRBV20-1 and TRBJ1-5; D gene ambiguous. Per the germline V gene, CDR1 is DFQATT and CDR2 is SNEGSKA (reference sequence). Trimming took off 4 bases at V and 1 base at J, with 14 bases between the two ends. This CDR3 has 15 residues. CDR3 in amino acids: CSATWAGRSNQPQHF. The sequenced CDR3 bases are TGCAGTGCTACCTGGGCGGGGAGGAGCAATCAGCCC.

This clone was recorded at least ten times. The CDR3 goes on 3 residues after the read ends, and that part is filled in from the germline J gene. The J gene is TRBJ2-5, the V gene TRBV5-4; D might be TRBD2 (6 bases). This CDR3 is built from 13 residues. V gave up 4 bases and J gave up 3 bases, with 10 bases separating them. Looked up from germline, CDR1 is SGHNT and CDR2 is YYREEE (reference sequence). Here the CDR3 reads CASSRGLEETQYF. Incomplete CDR3 DNA: TGTGCCAGCAGCCGGGGACTCGAAGAGACC.

Many counts were recorded for this clone. Read data end 3 residues before the CDR3 end; the end is taken from the germline J gene. The genes are TRBV5-1 and TRBJ1-3; 8 bases align to TRBD1. V shed 0 bases and J 4 bases; nucleotides not matched to a gene: 6. CDR1 and CDR2 (germline): SGHRS, YFSETQ. There are 16 residues in the CDR3. The CDR3 sequence is CASSLAVTGAGNTIYF. Incomplete CDR3 DNA: TGCGCCAGCAGCTTGGCCGTGACAGGGGCAGGAAACACC. The full variable domain, completed using reference TRBV5-1 and TRBJ1-3, is KAGVTQTPRYLIKTRGQQVTLSCSPISGHRSVSWYQQTPGQGLQFLFEYFSETQRNKGNFPGRFSGRQFSNSRSEMNVSTLELGDSALYLCASSLAVTGAGNTIYFGEGSWLTVV.

In this sample, this clone turned up many times. The DNA read from the CDR3 is TGCAGTGCAACCTCTAGCGGGCAAAGACGAGAGACC. Protein sequence: CSATSSGQRRET. The complete CDR3 sequence is CSATSSGQRRETQYF. The chain employs TRBV20-1 and TRBJ2-5, with 8 bases fitting TRBD2. The CDR3 goes on 3 residues after the read ends, and that part is filled in from the germline J gene. After removal of 6 bases from V and 4 bases from J, the junction contained 13 bases not matched to a gene. Germline-derived CDR1 and CDR2 are DFQATT and SNEGSKA (reference sequence). The CDR3 covers 15 residues.

This clone was seen at least ten times. The CDR3 goes on 3 residues after the read ends, and that part is filled in from the germline J gene. The chain carries TRBV20-1 and TRBJ1-6; 9 nucleotides align to TRBD1. The CDR3 contains 14 residues. V lost 6 bases to trimming and J lost 9 bases; unmatched junction nucleotides: 9. Germline CDR1 is DFQATT and CDR2 is SNEGSKA (reference sequence). The DNA read from the CDR3 is TGCAGTGCCAGATACAGGGGGCCGGCTTCACCC. This sequence encodes CSARYRGPASP. The full-length CDR3 reads as CSARYRGPASPLHF.

Many counts were recorded for this clone. The CDR3 is cut off 3 residues early in the read; its end comes from the germline J gene. The V and J genes are TRBV20-1 and TRBJ2-2, with D possibly TRBD2 on 6 matching bases. This CDR3 region has 13 residues. V lost 0 bases, J lost 7 bases, and 9 bases lay in between. The germline gives CDR1 DFQATT, CDR2 SNEGSKA (reference sequence). CDR3 region: CSARDSRGGELFF. The CDR3 DNA, read in part, is TGCAGTGCTAGAGACTCGCGGGGCGGGGAG.